This T cell receptor (beta chain) was recovered during a study of blood T cell repertoires in COVID-19. Looking at the study overall: PBMCs, B-cell-depleted T cells, or T cells provided the cDNA or gDNA that made up the material.

Sequencing used immunoSEQ multiplex PCR; TCRdb keeps in-frame clones, though not all of them. Among 70,000 to 95,000 clones listed, around 90% were seen once. The CDR3 is 16 residues long. Per the germline V gene, CDR1 is SGHNT and CDR2 is YYREEE (reference sequence). The V gene lost 1 base and the J gene lost 0 bases, with 12 bases spanning the gap. Patients in Seattle were enrolled during active infection, then followed longitudinally. The chain joins TRBV5-4 to TRBJ2-3; tentatively, D is TRBD2 (6 bases). What was sequenced was peripheral blood. This clonotype was sampled from a man aged 45-65 years with COVID-19, enrolled during active disease. DNA for the CDR3: TGTGCCAGCAGCTTGCAAGGACTAATAAGCACAGATACGCAGTATTTT. Translating gives CASSLQGLISTDTQYF.